This T cell receptor (beta chain) was recorded in a study of response to subunit inactivated influenza vaccine. Germline assignment: CDR1 SGHTA and CDR2 FQGNSA. This CDR3 is 17 amino acids long. The V and J ends lost 4 bases and 1 base, in that order; junction bases with no gene match: 10. A note on this clonotype: No antigen is known for it.

Findings of the study overall: Authors suggested that a seasonal influenza vaccination recruits few new T cells each time.

Each CDR3 protein gets one entry after TCRdb re-called the RT-PCR reads with MiXCR. The data hold over 750,000 distinct CDR3 sequences, with approximately 21% observed a single time. The sequences come from PBMCs from blood, collected more than 4 days after vaccination. The receptor comes from a man aged 45 to 65 who received an inactivated influenza vaccine. The chain carries TRBV7-2 and TRBJ2-7; 10 bases map to TRBD1. The CDR3 loop reads CASSSRSGQGPSYEQYF. DNA of the CDR3: TGTGCCAGCAGCTCACGATCGGGACAGGGGCCTTCCTACGAGCAGTACTTC.